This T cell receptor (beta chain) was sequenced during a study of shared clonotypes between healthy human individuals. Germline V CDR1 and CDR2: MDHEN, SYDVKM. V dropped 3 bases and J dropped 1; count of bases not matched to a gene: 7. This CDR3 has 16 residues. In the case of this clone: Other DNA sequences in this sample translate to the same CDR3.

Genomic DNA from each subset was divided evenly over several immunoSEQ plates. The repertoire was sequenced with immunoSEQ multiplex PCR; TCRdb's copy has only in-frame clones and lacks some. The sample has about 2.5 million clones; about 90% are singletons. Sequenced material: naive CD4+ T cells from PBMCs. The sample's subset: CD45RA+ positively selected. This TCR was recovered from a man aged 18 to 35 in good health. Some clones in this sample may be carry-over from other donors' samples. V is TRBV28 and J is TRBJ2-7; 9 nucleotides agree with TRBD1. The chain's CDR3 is CASSLLTGGGSYEQYF. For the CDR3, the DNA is TGTGCCAGCAGTTTGCTGACAGGGGGAGGGTCCTACGAGCAGTACTTC.